These T cell receptor beta chains were read from a single sample in a study of beta chain features in type 1 diabetes. Sequencing used immunoSEQ multiplex PCR; TCRdb keeps in-frame clones, though not all of them. The data contain hundreds of thousands of clones, around 15% of them singletons. Sequenced sample: naive CD4+ T cells from blood. Receptors originate from a man aged 18 to 30 in good health. Each CDR3 is given with its conserved first and last residue. D genes are given only for firm matches.

D: TRBD1; J: TRBJ2-7; V: TRBV7-2; CDR3: CASSIQGAYEQYF
D: NA; J: TRBJ1-2; V: TRBV9; CDR3: CASSEPSGGYTF
D: NA; J: TRBJ2-7; V: TRBV13; CDR3: CASSSWAGSYEQYF
D: NA; J: TRBJ2-5; V: TRBV7-8; CDR3: CASVRAPQETQYF
D: TRBD1; J: TRBJ1-5; V: TRBV28; CDR3: CASSLGDRENQPQHF
D: NA; J: TRBJ1-5; V: TRBV14; CDR3: CASSQDLNQPQHF
D: NA; J: TRBJ2-7; V: TRBV5-1; CDR3: CASSPERGEYEQYF
D: TRBD2; J: TRBJ2-2; V: TRBV5-4; CDR3: CASSLAGTSANTGELFF
D: TRBD1; J: TRBJ1-2; V: TRBV29-1; CDR3: CSVSTGAGYPNYGYTF
D: NA; J: TRBJ2-3; V: TRBV5-4; CDR3: CASTGTGLAGTFTDTQYF
D: TRBD2; J: TRBJ2-3; V: TRBV6-6; CDR3: CASSSPAGVGDTQYF
D: NA; J: TRBJ1-2; V: TRBV6-4; CDR3: CASSDSGRGYTF
D: TRBD1; J: TRBJ1-6; V: TRBV27; CDR3: CASSGDRATYNSPLHF
D: NA; J: TRBJ2-7; V: TRBV28; CDR3: CASSLTREYEQYF
D: TRBD1; J: TRBJ1-5; V: TRBV7-2; CDR3: CASSRMDRGYRQPQHF
D: TRBD2; J: TRBJ2-7; V: TRBV4-2; CDR3: CASSLSRLAGVYEQYF
D: NA; J: TRBJ2-1; V: TRBV5-5; CDR3: CASSLYGRINEQFF
D: NA; J: TRBJ2-7; V: TRBV30; CDR3: CAWLVGSSKYF
D: TRBD1; J: TRBJ1-5; V: TRBV27; CDR3: CASRPRGGTAVRNQPQHF
D: NA; J: TRBJ1-1; V: TRBV6-4; CDR3: CASSDSENTEAFF
D: NA; J: TRBJ2-6; V: TRBV15; CDR3: CATSRGRLGANVLTF
D: TRBD1; J: TRBJ2-7; V: TRBV2; CDR3: CASRGTGLSYEQYF